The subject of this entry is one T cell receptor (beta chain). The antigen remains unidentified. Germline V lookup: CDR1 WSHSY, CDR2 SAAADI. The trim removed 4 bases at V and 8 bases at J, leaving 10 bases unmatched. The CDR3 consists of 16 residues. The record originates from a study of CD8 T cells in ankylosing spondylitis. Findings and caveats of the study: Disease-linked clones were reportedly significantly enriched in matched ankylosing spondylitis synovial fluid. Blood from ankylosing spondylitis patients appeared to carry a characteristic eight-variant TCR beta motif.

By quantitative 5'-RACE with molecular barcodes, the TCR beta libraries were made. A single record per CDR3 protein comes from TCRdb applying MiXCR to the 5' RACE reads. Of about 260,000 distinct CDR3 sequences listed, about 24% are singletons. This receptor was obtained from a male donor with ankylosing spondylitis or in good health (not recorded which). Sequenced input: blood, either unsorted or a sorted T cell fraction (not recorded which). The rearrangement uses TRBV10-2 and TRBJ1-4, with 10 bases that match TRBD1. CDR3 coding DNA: TGCGCCAGCAGTGGACCGCTACGGGACAGGGGAGAAAAACTGTTTTTT. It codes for CASSGPLRDRGEKLFF.